Presented here are 14 T cell receptor beta chains from one specimen sequenced in a study of T-cell memory formation after mild COVID-19. TCRdb processed the 5' RACE reads anew with MiXCR; each CDR3 protein has one entry. The top ten clones hold 10% to 15% of a sample with over 400,000 distinct CDR3 sequences, roughly a quarter of them seen once. Sequencing was performed on PBMCs or a T cell subset sorted from them (not recorded which). These receptors were taken from an adult woman who had mild COVID-19 (a few samples of this study predate the infection). Cell type and time point are not known.

V and J are TRBV10-3 and TRBJ2-2; 7 bases map to TRBD2. There are 13 residues in the CDR3. V shed 11 bases, J shed 3 bases, and the junction held 6 bases outside the gene matches. The germline V gene has CDR1 ENHRY and CDR2 SYGVKD. In DNA, the CDR3 is TGTGCCTCGGGAGGAGTGTACACCGGGGAGCTGTTTTTT. Its protein is CASGGVYTGELFF.

This chain uses TRBV18 with TRBJ1-1; TRBD1 is a possible D gene (5 bases). This CDR3 contains 15 residues. V was trimmed by 1 base and J by 3 bases, leaving 12 bases between them. From germline, CDR1 is KGHSH and CDR2 LQKENI. Written as DNA, the CDR3 is TGTGCCAGCTCACCACGGAGGGGTTGGGACACTGAAGCTTTCTTT. Translated, it gives CASSPRRGWDTEAFF.

The chain is built from TRBV15 and TRBJ2-4, with 8 bases matching TRBD1. Germline values: CDR1 LNHNV, CDR2 YYDKDF (reference sequence). This CDR3 has 16 amino acids. The V segment lost 0 bases and the J segment 4 bases; nucleotides outside the gene matches: 5. DNA of the CDR3: TGTGCCACCAGCAGAGATCGGCGGACAGGGAAAAACATTCAGTACTTC. It codes for CATSRDRRTGKNIQYF.

The chain combines TRBV12-3 or TRBV12-4 with TRBJ2-5, with D possibly being TRBD1 (7 bases). The CDR3 runs to 17 residues. V gave up 6 bases and J gave up 2 bases, with 22 bases separating them. The CDR3 DNA reads as TGTGCCAGCAGCGATGGACTACAACAGGGGATTCAAGAGACCCAGTACTTC. It yields the protein CASSDGLQQGIQETQYF.

This clonotype appeared a few times. The CDR3 coding sequence is TGTGCCAGCAGCGAAGTAGCGGGAGGGTCCTACGAGCAGTACTTC. Translated: CASSEVAGGSYEQYF. The V call is TRBV9, the J call TRBJ2-7; the match to TRBD2 covers 11 bases. The CDR3 has 15 amino acids. Germline CDR1 is SGDLS and CDR2 is YYNGEE. Trimming at V came to 3 bases and at J to 1 base, leaving 3 bases not matched to a gene.

The CDR3 protein is CASKAADRVGGYTF. CDR3 in DNA: TGTGCCAGCAAGGCCGCTGACAGGGTGGGTGGCTACACCTTC. The rearrangement uses TRBV6-2 or TRBV6-3 and TRBJ1-2; 7 nucleotides align to TRBD1. The germline CDR1 and CDR2 sequences are MNHEY and SVGEGT. After removal of 7 bases from V and 7 bases from J, the junction contained 12 bases not matched to a gene. The CDR3 totals 14 residues.

This clonotype was observed a single time. This chain joins TRBV19 and TRBJ1-3; 8 bases fit TRBD1. The CDR3 loop spans 15 amino acids. Per germline, CDR1 LNHDA and CDR2 SQIVND (reference sequence). The J segment lost 2 bases and the V segment lost 3 bases, leaving 3 bases of the junction unmatched. The DNA for the CDR3 is TGTGCCAGTAGTATTTTGGACAGGGCTGGAAACACCATATATTTT. Protein product: CASSILDRAGNTIYF.

The chain recombines TRBV7-6 with TRBJ1-1, with D unresolved. Germline assignment: CDR1 SGHVS and CDR2 FNYEAQ. V lost 4 bases and J 5 bases, leaving 17 bases between the germline ends. This CDR3 has 15 residues. The CDR3 region is CASSSSVGPWTEAFF. The CDR3 DNA sequence: TGTGCCAGCAGCTCCAGCGTCGGGCCATGGACTGAAGCTTTCTTT. Variable domain in full (rest from reference TRBV7-6 and TRBJ1-1): GAGVSQSPRYKVTKRGQDVALRCDPISGHVSLYWYRQALGQGPEFLTYFNYEAQQDKSGLPNDRFSAERPEGSISTLTIQRTEQRDSAMYRCASSSSVGPWTEAFFGQGTRLTVV.

The CDR3 loop reads CASSAGLAPSGTDTQYF. CDR3 coding DNA: TGCGCCAGCAGCGCAGGACTAGCCCCGTCGGGCACAGATACGCAGTATTTT. V and J are TRBV5-1 and TRBJ2-3; TRBD2 matches at 8 bases. CDR1 SGHRS and CDR2 YFSETQ come from the germline V gene. The CDR3 is made up of 17 amino acids. V gave up 4 bases and J gave up 1 base; unmatched junction bases: 11.

This rearrangement joins TRBV6-2 or TRBV6-3 to TRBJ2-2; the match to TRBD2 covers 11 bases. The CDR3 runs to 14 residues. V gave up 5 bases and J gave up 6 bases; unmatched junction bases: 2. Germline CDR1 reads MNHEY; CDR2 reads SVGEGT. The chain's CDR3 is CASSDSGRAGELFF. DNA of the CDR3: TGTGCCAGCAGTGATAGCGGGAGGGCCGGGGAGCTGTTTTTT.

The genes are TRBV9 and TRBJ2-7, with no clear D. V was shortened by 4 bases and J by 3 bases, with 14 bases between the two germline ends. CDR1 and CDR2 from the germline V gene are SGDLS and YYNGEE. The CDR3 consists of 14 residues. In DNA form, the CDR3 reads TGTGCCAGCAGCCCCACGGGCCGAGACTACGAGCAGTACTTC. Translating gives CASSPTGRDYEQYF.

CDR3 residues: CASSLASGRTANQPQHF. CDR3 sequence (DNA): TGTGCCAGCAGTTTAGCGTCCGGGCGCACGGCCAATCAGCCCCAGCATTTT. The V call is TRBV12-3 or TRBV12-4, the J call TRBJ1-5; unclear D gene. V was pared by 0 bases and J by 3 bases, with 15 bases between. CDR3 length equals 17 residues.

This clonotype was detected a few times. This sequence joins TRBV7-2 and TRBJ2-3; D is uncertain. Germline V gene sequence: CDR1 SGHTA, CDR2 FQGNSA. This CDR3 has 15 amino acids. V was cut by 5 bases and J by 1 base, with 13 bases left in between. The chain's CDR3 is CASSPPQRRTDTQYF. The DNA of the CDR3 is TGTGCCAGCAGCCCCCCTCAGCGTCGCACAGATACGCAGTATTTT.

This clonotype showed up just a few times. The chain links TRBV20-1 to TRBJ2-1, with TRBD2 matching 13 bases. The germline V gene has CDR1 DFQATT and CDR2 SNEGSKA (reference sequence). CDR3 length: 17 amino acids. Unmatched junction bases numbered 7, after V lost 2 bases and J lost 3 bases. The CDR3 nucleotides are TGCAGTGCTAGAAAAAGGACTAGCGGGGGACTCTACAATGAGCAGTTCTTC. It codes for CSARKRTSGGLYNEQFF.